This T cell receptor (beta chain) appears in the sequencing data of a study of blood T cells in healthy people across ages. This clonotype was seen only once. Together with a sample-barcoded 5' primer, a J-beta primer mix was included in a second PCR lasting about 7 to 11 cycles. TCRdb passed the 5' RACE reads through MiXCR, listing each CDR3 protein once. The table records hundreds of thousands of distinct CDR3 sequences, roughly 47% of them present only once. The CDR3 has 14 residues. Germline assignment: CDR1 LGHNA and CDR2 YNFKEQ. Trimming shortened V by 0 bases and J by 2 bases, and 5 bases separated the two germline ends.

The source is a woman aged 60-75 years in good health. V gene TRBV4-2 combines with J gene TRBJ2-1; TRBD1 is a possible D gene (5 bases). The sample comprised blood. CDR3 residues: CASSQETAYNEQFF. The CDR3 DNA sequence: TGTGCCAGCAGCCAAGAGACAGCCTACAATGAGCAGTTCTTC.